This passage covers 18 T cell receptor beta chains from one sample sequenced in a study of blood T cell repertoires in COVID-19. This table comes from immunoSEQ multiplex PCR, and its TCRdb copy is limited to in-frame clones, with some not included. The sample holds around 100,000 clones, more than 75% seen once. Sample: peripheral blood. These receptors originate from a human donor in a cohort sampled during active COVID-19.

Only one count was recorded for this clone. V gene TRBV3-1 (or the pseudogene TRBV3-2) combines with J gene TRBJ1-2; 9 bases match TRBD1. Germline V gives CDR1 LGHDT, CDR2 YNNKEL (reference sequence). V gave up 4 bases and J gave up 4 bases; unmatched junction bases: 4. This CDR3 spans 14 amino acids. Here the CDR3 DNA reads TGTGCCAGCAGCCTCCGGACAGGGGCCTATGGCTACACCTTC. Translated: CASSLRTGAYGYTF.

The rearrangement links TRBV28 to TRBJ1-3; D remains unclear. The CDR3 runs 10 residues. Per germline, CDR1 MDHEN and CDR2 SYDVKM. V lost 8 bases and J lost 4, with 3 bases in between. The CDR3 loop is CASGGNTIYF. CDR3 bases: TGTGCCAGCGGCGGAAACACCATATATTTT.

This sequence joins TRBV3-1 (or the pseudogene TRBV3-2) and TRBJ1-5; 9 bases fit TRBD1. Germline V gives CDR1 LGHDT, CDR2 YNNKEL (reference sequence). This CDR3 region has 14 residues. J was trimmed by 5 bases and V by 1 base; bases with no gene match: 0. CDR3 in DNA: TGTGCCAGCAGCCAAGGACAGGGGGATCAGCCCCAGCATTTT. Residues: CASSQGQGDQPQHF.

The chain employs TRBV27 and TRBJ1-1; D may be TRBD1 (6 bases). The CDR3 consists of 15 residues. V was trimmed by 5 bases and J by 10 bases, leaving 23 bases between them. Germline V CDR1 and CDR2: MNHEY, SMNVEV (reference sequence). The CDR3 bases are TGTGCCAGCAGTACAGTTTCAGGGGAGGGGGGGAGAGCTTTCTTT. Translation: CASSTVSGEGGRAFF.

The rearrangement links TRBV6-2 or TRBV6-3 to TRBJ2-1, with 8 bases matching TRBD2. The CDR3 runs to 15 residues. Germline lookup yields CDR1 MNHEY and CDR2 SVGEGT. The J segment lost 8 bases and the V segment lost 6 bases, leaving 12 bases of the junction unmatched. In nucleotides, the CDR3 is TGTGCCAGCAGCCACCCTCGGGGGGGTAGGGATGAGCAGTTCTTC. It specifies CASSHPRGGRDEQFF.

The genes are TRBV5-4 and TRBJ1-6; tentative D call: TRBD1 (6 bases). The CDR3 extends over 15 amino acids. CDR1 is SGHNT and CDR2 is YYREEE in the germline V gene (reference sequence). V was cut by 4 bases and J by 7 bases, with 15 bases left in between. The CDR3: CASSHRDKRNSPLHF. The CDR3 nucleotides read TGTGCCAGCAGCCACCGGGACAAGAGAAATTCACCCCTCCACTTT.

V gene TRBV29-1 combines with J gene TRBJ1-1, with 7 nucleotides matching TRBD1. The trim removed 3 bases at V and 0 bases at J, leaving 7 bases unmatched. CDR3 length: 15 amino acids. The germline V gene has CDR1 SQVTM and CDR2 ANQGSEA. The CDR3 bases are TGCAGCGTTGACCCGGGACAGCGATTGAACACTGAAGCTTTCTTT. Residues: CSVDPGQRLNTEAFF.

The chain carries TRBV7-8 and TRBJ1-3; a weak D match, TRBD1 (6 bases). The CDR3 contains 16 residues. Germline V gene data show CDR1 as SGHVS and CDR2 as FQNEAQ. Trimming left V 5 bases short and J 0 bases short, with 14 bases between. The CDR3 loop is CASSTRDMISGNTIYF. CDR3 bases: TGTGCCAGCAGCACCCGGGACATGATCTCTGGAAACACCATATATTTT.

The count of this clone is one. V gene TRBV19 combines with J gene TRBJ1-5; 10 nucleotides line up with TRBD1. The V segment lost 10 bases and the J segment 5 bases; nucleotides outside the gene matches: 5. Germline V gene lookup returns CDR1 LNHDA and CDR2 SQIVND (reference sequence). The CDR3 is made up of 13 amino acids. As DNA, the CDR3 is TGTGCCATAGGACAGGGGGGGGATCAGCCCCAGCATTTT. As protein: CAIGQGGDQPQHF.

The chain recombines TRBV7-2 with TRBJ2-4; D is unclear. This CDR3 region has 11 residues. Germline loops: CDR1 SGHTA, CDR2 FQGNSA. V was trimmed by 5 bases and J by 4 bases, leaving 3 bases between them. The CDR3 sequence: CASSLKNIQYF. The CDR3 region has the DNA TGTGCCAGCAGCCTAAAAAACATTCAGTACTTC.

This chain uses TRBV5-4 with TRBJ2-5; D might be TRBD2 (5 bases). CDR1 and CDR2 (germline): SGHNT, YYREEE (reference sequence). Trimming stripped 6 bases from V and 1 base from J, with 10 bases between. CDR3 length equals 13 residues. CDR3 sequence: CASTLGGQETQYF. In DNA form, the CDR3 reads TGTGCCAGCACCCTCGGAGGCCAAGAGACCCAGTACTTC.

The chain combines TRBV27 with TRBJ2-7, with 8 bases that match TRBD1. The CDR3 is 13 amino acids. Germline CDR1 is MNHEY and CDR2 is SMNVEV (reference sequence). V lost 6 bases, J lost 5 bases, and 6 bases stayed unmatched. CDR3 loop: CASRLTGAHEQYF. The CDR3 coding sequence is TGTGCCAGCAGGCTGACAGGGGCCCACGAGCAGTACTTC.

The CDR3, as DNA: TGCGCCAGCAGCCGATTAGGACAGGGCGCTAACTATGGCTACACCTTC. It specifies CASSRLGQGANYGYTF. This chain uses TRBV5-1 with TRBJ1-2; TRBD1 matches 8 bases. The CDR3 consists of 16 residues. Trimming took 4 bases from V and 0 from J; bases not matched to a gene: 8. Germline CDR1 SGHRS, CDR2 YFSETQ.

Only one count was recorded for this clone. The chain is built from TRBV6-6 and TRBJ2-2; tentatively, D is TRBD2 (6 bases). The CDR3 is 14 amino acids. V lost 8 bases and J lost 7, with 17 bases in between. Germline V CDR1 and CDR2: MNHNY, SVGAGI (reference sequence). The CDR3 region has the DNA TGTGCCAGCTGCTTCGCGGGGCCTCTCGGGGAGCTGTTTTTT. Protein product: CASCFAGPLGELFF.

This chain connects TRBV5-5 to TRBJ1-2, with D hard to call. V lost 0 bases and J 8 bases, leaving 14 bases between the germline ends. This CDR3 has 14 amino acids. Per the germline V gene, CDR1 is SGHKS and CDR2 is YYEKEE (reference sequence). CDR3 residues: CASSLGTSRAGYTF. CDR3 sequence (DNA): TGTGCCAGCAGCTTGGGAACCTCGAGGGCCGGCTACACCTTC.

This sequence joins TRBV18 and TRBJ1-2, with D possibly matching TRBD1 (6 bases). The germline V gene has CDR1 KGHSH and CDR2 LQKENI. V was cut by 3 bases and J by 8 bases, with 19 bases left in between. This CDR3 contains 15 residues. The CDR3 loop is CASSPESQGSFGYTF. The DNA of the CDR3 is TGTGCCAGCTCACCGGAAAGTCAGGGGTCATTCGGCTACACCTTC.

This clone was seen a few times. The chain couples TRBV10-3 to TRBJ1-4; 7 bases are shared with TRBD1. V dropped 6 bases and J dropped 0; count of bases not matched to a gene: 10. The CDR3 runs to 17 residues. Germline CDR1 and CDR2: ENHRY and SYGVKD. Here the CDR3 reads CAISGRDRRATNEKLFF. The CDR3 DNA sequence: TGTGCCATCAGCGGGAGGGACAGACGGGCAACTAATGAAAAACTGTTTTTT.

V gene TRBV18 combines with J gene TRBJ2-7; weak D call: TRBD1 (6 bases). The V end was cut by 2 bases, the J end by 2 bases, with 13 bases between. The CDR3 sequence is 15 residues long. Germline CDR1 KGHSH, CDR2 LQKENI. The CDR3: CASSPGRTVTYEQYF. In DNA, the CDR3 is TGTGCCAGCTCACCAGGTAGGACAGTTACCTACGAGCAGTACTTC.